These 25 T cell receptor beta chains share one sample of origin, sequenced in a study of T cells in Graves' hyperthyroidism and ophthalmopathy. TCR beta CDR3 sequences were amplified from RNA transcripts. First-round RT-PCR targeting the TCR CDR3 was performed with the HTBI primer set. TCRdb processed the multiplex PCR reads anew with MiXCR; each CDR3 protein has one entry. The sample lists about 520,000 distinct CDR3 sequences; around 24% were seen once. The sample consisted of blood. All receptors derive from a young woman with Graves' ophthalmopathy.

This clonotype has at least ten counts. The chain employs TRBV2 and TRBJ2-6; 7 bases align to TRBD2. V was clipped by 6 bases and J by 0 bases; unmatched bases: 11. Germline CDR1 reads SNHLY; CDR2 reads FYNNEI. This CDR3 comprises 18 residues. The DNA for the CDR3 is TGTGCCAGCAGCAGGGAGGGGACGGGTAACTCTGGGGCCAACGTCCTGACTTTC. This encodes CASSREGTGNSGANVLTF.

This chain links TRBV25-1 with TRBJ2-7; maybe TRBD1 (6 bases). CDR3 length: 13 residues. Germline CDR1 MGHDK, CDR2 SYGVNS. CDR3 in DNA: TGTGCAACTAGGACAGACTTCACCTACGAGCAGTACTTC. Translated, it gives CATRTDFTYEQYF.

This clonotype occurred a few times. The chain recombines TRBV11-2 with TRBJ2-5; D assignment may be TRBD1 or TRBD2 (5 bases each). The CDR3 has 14 residues. Germline V gene data show CDR1 as SGHAT and CDR2 as FQNNGV. V was trimmed by 2 bases and J by 2 bases, leaving 9 bases between them. The CDR3 sequence is CASSLRWGQETQYF. CDR3 DNA sequence: TGTGCCAGCAGCTTACGGTGGGGGCAAGAGACCCAGTACTTC.

V gene TRBV4-1 combines with J gene TRBJ2-7; 8 bases agree with TRBD2. Germline assignment: CDR1 MGHRA and CDR2 YSYEKL. This CDR3 region has 15 residues. V dropped 2 bases and J dropped 1; count of bases not matched to a gene: 4. The CDR3 region has the DNA TGCGCCAGCAGCCAACGGGGCGGGAGGTCCTACGAGCAGTACTTC. Translated: CASSQRGGRSYEQYF.

Ten or more counts support this clonotype. The rearrangement joins TRBV7-9 to TRBJ2-7; D perhaps matches TRBD1 (5 bases). V was trimmed by 5 bases and J by 4 bases, leaving 15 bases between them. The germline CDR1 and CDR2 sequences are SEHNR and FQNEAQ (reference sequence). The CDR3 sequence is 14 residues long. Here the CDR3 reads CASSQGEMWYEQYF. The CDR3, as DNA: TGTGCCAGCAGCCAAGGGGAAATGTGGTACGAGCAGTACTTC.

This clonotype has at least ten counts. The gene calls are TRBV2 and TRBJ1-1, with D unclear. From germline, CDR1 is SNHLY and CDR2 FYNNEI. This CDR3 has 13 residues. Trimming removed 6 bases from V and 1 base from J, with 9 bases in between. CDR3 coding DNA: TGTGCCAGCAGGCCCCACGCGAACACTGAAGCTTTCTTT. The encoded protein is CASRPHANTEAFF.

This clonotype was counted at least ten times. The V and J genes are TRBV29-1 and TRBJ2-6, with 9 nucleotides matching TRBD1. CDR1 and CDR2 from the germline V gene are SQVTM and ANQGSEA. The CDR3 runs to 16 residues. The V gene end was trimmed by 8 bases and the J gene end by 1 base; junction bases not matched to a gene: 9. The CDR3 sequence is CSPRGQGTSGANVLTF. Here the CDR3 DNA reads TGCAGCCCGCGGGGACAGGGCACTTCTGGGGCCAACGTCCTGACTTTC.

This clonotype was detected many times. The J gene is TRBJ1-1, the V gene TRBV29-1, with D possibly being TRBD1 (5 bases). From germline, CDR1 is SQVTM and CDR2 ANQGSEA. There are 14 residues in the CDR3. The ends were cut back, 8 bases at V and 1 base at J, with 17 bases in the middle. CDR3 coding DNA: TGCAGCATCAGCCGGGGCAGCCAGAACACTGAAGCTTTCTTT. It specifies CSISRGSQNTEAFF. The variable domain in full, completed from reference TRBV29-1 and TRBJ1-1, reads SAVISQKPSRDICQRGTSLTIQCQVDSQVTMMFWYRQQPGQSLTLIATANQGSEATYESGFVIDKFPISRPNLTFSTLTVSNMSPEDSSIYLCSISRGSQNTEAFFGQGTRLTVV.

Details on this clonotype: Possible read error: a much larger clone is one base away. The chain employs TRBV4-1 and TRBJ2-7; no clear D gene. The germline gives CDR1 MGHRA, CDR2 YSYEKL. The CDR3 is 14 residues long. The CDR3 bases are TGCGTCAGCAGCCAAGACACAGCCAAGTACGAGCAGTACTTC. Its protein is CVSSQDTAKYEQYF.

This clonotype has only a few counts. J is TRBJ1-1 and V is TRBV5-1; D is ambiguous. There are 13 residues in the CDR3. Germline assignment: CDR1 SGHRS and CDR2 YFSETQ. The V end lost 4 bases, the J end lost 5 bases, and 12 bases lay between the germline ends. CDR3 loop: CASSPFSWTEAFF. The CDR3 DNA follows: TGCGCCAGCAGCCCGTTCAGCTGGACTGAAGCTTTCTTT.

This clonotype was seen a handful of times. This sequence may be a read error, since a much larger clone differs from it by one base. The chain joins TRBV6-5 to TRBJ2-5; TRBD1 is a possible D gene (6 bases). The CDR3 length is 15 residues. The germline gives CDR1 MNHEY, CDR2 SVGAGI. CDR3 loop: CAISSLRGNAETQYF. CDR3 coding DNA: TGTGCCATCAGTTCTTTGAGGGGGAATGCAGAGACCCAGTACTTC.

The sample holds many counts of this clonotype. V is TRBV27 and J is TRBJ1-2; TRBD1 might be the D (5 bases). Germline CDR1 and CDR2: MNHEY and SMNVEV (reference sequence). CDR3 length: 11 residues. Trimming removed 6 bases from V and 8 bases from J, with 10 bases in between. CDR3 protein: CASRGRGGYTF. The CDR3, as DNA: TGTGCCAGCAGGGGGCGGGGGGGCTACACCTTC.

This clonotype was found many times. The chain combines TRBV12-3 or TRBV12-4 with TRBJ1-3; D not certain. CDR3 size: 12 residues. The V gene lost 3 bases and the J gene lost 3 bases, with 3 bases spanning the gap. CDR3 bases: TGTGCCAGCAGTTTTGGTGGAAACACCATATATTTT. This encodes CASSFGGNTIYF.

J is TRBJ2-7 and V is TRBV6-1; 10 bases line up with TRBD2. The germline V gene encodes CDR1 MNHNS and CDR2 SASEGT. The length of the CDR3 is 17 residues. J lost 0 bases, V lost 5 bases, and 10 bases had no gene match. The CDR3 reads CASSKGRLAGVSYEQYF. The DNA of the CDR3 is TGTGCCAGCAGTAAGGGTCGGCTAGCGGGGGTCTCCTACGAGCAGTACTTC.

This chain links TRBV28 with TRBJ2-7, with TRBD1 matching over 7 bases. The CDR3 has 12 amino acids. The V gene's germline CDR1 is MDHEN and CDR2 SYDVKM. V was clipped by 5 bases and J by 11 bases; unmatched bases: 9. The CDR3 loop is CASSADRVGEYF. CDR3 nucleotides: TGTGCCAGCAGTGCCGACAGGGTAGGAGAGTACTTC.

This chain uses TRBV6-5 with TRBJ1-1, with D uncertain. Germline loops: CDR1 MNHEY, CDR2 SVGAGI. This CDR3 spans 14 amino acids. Trimming removed 4 bases at V and 5 bases at J, with 14 bases between. CDR3 nucleotides: TGTGCCAGCAGTTTAGAAAGGAGAGGAACTGAAGCTTTCTTT. Encoded protein: CASSLERRGTEAFF.

This clonotype was recorded many times. The CDR3 DNA reads as TGTGCCAGCAGTGAAAACATTTTGGGTCAGCCCCAGCATTTT. As protein: CASSENILGQPQHF. The chain joins TRBV6-1 to TRBJ1-5, with D unresolved. This CDR3 contains 14 residues. The germline V and J ends were trimmed by 2 bases and 6 bases, with 11 bases remaining between them. CDR1 and CDR2 from the germline V gene are MNHNS and SASEGT.

Ten or more counts support this clonotype. The chain combines TRBV12-3 or TRBV12-4 with TRBJ2-7, with TRBD1 identical over 7 bases. J gave up 5 bases and V 3 bases, and 10 bases lay outside the gene matches. This CDR3 has 15 residues. This CDR3 reads CASSLRGGGRDEQYF. The DNA for the CDR3 is TGTGCCAGCAGTTTGCGAGGGGGCGGTCGCGACGAGCAGTACTTC.

The V gene is TRBV27, the J gene TRBJ1-1; possibly TRBD1 for D (5 bases). V lost 6 bases and J lost 5, with 19 bases in between. The germline gives CDR1 MNHEY, CDR2 SMNVEV (reference sequence). The CDR3 is 15 residues long. The CDR3 coding sequence is TGTGCCAGCAGGCCGCGGGGGGGGACCCGAACTGAAGCTTTCTTT. This gives the protein CASRPRGGTRTEAFF.

This clonotype was found many times. The chain has TRBV6-4 and TRBJ1-5, with 9 bases lining up with TRBD1. In germline, CDR1 is MRHNA, CDR2 SNTAGT. V lost 5 bases to trimming and J lost 6 bases; unmatched junction nucleotides: 20. The CDR3 is 19 residues long. The CDR3 sequence is CASSPMGQGGRGGGQPQHF. The CDR3 DNA reads as TGTGCCAGCAGTCCCATGGGACAGGGAGGGCGGGGTGGTGGTCAGCCCCAGCATTTT.

Note on this clonotype: One base away lies a much larger clone, so this may be a sequencing read error. The conserved final phenylalanine or tryptophan is absent from the CDR3, which likely points to a read error. The DNA for the CDR3 is TGTGCCAGCAGCTTAGGACCGGATGAAGATACGCAGTATTGT. Residues: CASSLGPDEDTQYC. The genes are TRBV11-2 and TRBJ2-3, with unresolved D. This CDR3 is built from 14 residues. Trimming took 1 base from V and 5 from J, leaving 10 bases between them. The V gene's germline CDR1 is SGHAT and CDR2 FQNNGV.

J is TRBJ2-5 and V is TRBV12-3 or TRBV12-4, with 7 bases lining up with TRBD1. The CDR3 is 15 amino acids. V lost 7 bases, J lost 1 base, and 9 bases stayed unmatched. The CDR3 coding sequence is TGTGCCAGCACCCTACAGGGGACCCTCCAAGAGACCCAGTACTTC. Translation: CASTLQGTLQETQYF.

This clonotype was found many times. The rearrangement uses TRBV28 and TRBJ2-5; D tentatively reads TRBD1 or TRBD2 (6 bases each). Germline CDR1 is MDHEN and CDR2 is SYDVKM. The CDR3 is 14 amino acids. Trimming shortened V by 3 bases and J by 5 bases, and 13 bases separated the two germline ends. The CDR3 spells CASSFSRGRETQYF. The DNA of the CDR3 is TGTGCCAGCAGTTTTTCCCGGGGGCGGGAGACCCAGTACTTC.

This clonotype has ten or more counts. V gene TRBV20-1 combines with J gene TRBJ2-7, with D maybe TRBD2 (5 bases). Germline CDR1 is DFQATT and CDR2 is SNEGSKA (reference sequence). V was cut by 2 bases and J by 2 bases, with 10 bases left in between. The length of the CDR3 is 13 residues. The CDR3: CSARSAEAYEQYF. The CDR3 DNA reads TGCAGTGCTAGATCAGCGGAGGCCTACGAGCAGTACTTC.

Many counts were recorded for this clonotype. The V and J genes are TRBV6-5 and TRBJ1-1; D perhaps matches TRBD1 (5 bases). The CDR3 has 12 amino acids. Trimming shortened V by 8 bases and J by 5 bases, and 12 bases separated the two germline ends. Germline loops: CDR1 MNHEY, CDR2 SVGAGI. Written as DNA, the CDR3 is TGTGCCAGCTTAGAAGGGGCAACTGAAGCTTTCTTT. This gives the protein CASLEGATEAFF.